Listed here are 6 T cell receptor beta chains from one sample, sequenced in a study of blood T cell repertoires in COVID-19. This table comes from immunoSEQ multiplex PCR, and its TCRdb copy is limited to in-frame clones, with some not included. Seen here are under 80,000 clones, 70% to 80% observed once, and the top ten hold 30% to 40%. Material for sequencing was peripheral blood. All receptors derive from a human donor in a cohort sampled during active COVID-19.

The CDR3 region is CASSLQGARNTIYF. The CDR3 bases are TGTGCCAGCAGCCTACAGGGGGCTAGAAACACCATATATTTT. The rearrangement joins TRBV3-1 (or the pseudogene TRBV3-2) to TRBJ1-3; 9 bases agree with TRBD1. The V gene's germline CDR1 is LGHDT and CDR2 YNNKEL (reference sequence). V shed 4 bases, J shed 5 bases, and the junction held 3 bases outside the gene matches. The CDR3 extends over 14 amino acids.

The V and J genes are TRBV18 and TRBJ2-5; TRBD2 agrees at 13 bases. CDR1 and CDR2 from the germline V gene are KGHSH and LQKENI. With V trimmed by 3 bases and J by 4 bases, 2 bases remained unmatched. This CDR3 comprises 15 residues. The CDR3 sequence is CASSPWTSGRETQYF. The DNA for the CDR3 is TGTGCCAGCTCACCCTGGACTAGCGGGAGAGAGACCCAGTACTTC.

The rearrangement uses TRBV5-8 and TRBJ2-1; D ambiguous. V lost 2 bases and J 8 bases, leaving 5 bases between the germline ends. CDR3 length equals 11 residues. Per the germline V gene, CDR1 is SGHTS and CDR2 is YDEGEE. The CDR3, as DNA: TGTGCCAGCAGCTTCATCCATGAGCAGTTCTTC. Residues: CASSFIHEQFF.

V is TRBV7-2 and J is TRBJ1-1; D is unresolved. This CDR3 region has 13 residues. CDR1 and CDR2 (germline): SGHTA, FQGNSA. V lost 5 bases to trimming and J lost 0 bases, with 7 bases between them. CDR3 loop: CASSRRMNTEAFF. CDR3 DNA: TGTGCCAGCAGCCGCAGGATGAACACTGAAGCTTTCTTT.

This clone was observed a few times. This chain uses TRBV5-1 with TRBJ2-2; 8 positions agree with TRBD1. In germline, CDR1 is SGHRS, CDR2 YFSETQ. The CDR3 consists of 15 residues. With 4 bases clipped from V and 0 bases from J, the junction kept 2 bases outside the gene matches. DNA of the CDR3: TGCGCCAGCAGCAAGGACAGGGCGAACACCGGGGAGCTGTTTTTT. It is translated as CASSKDRANTGELFF.

The chain carries TRBV7-9 and TRBJ1-5; D not certain. The CDR3 covers 14 residues. Germline V lookup: CDR1 SEHNR, CDR2 FQNEAQ (reference sequence). V lost 1 base and J 4 bases, leaving 8 bases between the germline ends. Written as DNA, the CDR3 is TGTGCCAGCAGCTTAGACTACCCAAATCAGCCCCAGCATTTT. Protein: CASSLDYPNQPQHF. Drawing the rest from reference TRBV7-9 and TRBJ1-5, the complete variable domain is DTGVSQNPRHKITKRGQNVTFRCDPISEHNRLYWYRQTLGQGPEFLTYFQNEAQLEKSRLLSDRFSAERPKGSFSTLEIQRTEQGDSAMYLCASSLDYPNQPQHFGDGTRLSIL.